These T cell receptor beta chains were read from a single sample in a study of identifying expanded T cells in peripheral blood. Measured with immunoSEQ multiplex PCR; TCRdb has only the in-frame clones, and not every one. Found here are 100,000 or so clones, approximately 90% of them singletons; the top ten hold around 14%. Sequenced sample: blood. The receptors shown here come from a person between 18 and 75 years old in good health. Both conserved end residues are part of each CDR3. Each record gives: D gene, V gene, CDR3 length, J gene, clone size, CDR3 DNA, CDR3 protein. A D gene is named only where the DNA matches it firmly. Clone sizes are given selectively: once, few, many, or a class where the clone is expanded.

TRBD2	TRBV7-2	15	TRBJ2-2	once	TGTGCCAGCAGCCTACTAGCGGGGTCCACCGGGGAGCTGTTTTTT	CASSLLAGSTGELFF
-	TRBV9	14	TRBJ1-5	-	TGTGCCAGCAGCTCGCGACTGAGCAATCAGCCCCAGCATTTT	CASSSRLSNQPQHF
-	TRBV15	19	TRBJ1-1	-	TGTGCCACCAGCAGGGCCTGGCAGGGAAGAGGTAATTGGGGGACTGAAGCTTTCTTT	CATSRAWQGRGNWGTEAFF
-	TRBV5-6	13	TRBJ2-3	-	TGTGCCAGCAGCGGGGAGGGCACAGATACGCAGTATTTT	CASSGEGTDTQYF
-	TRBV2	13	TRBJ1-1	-	TGTGCCAGCAGTGAACGATCCGCCACTGAAGCTTTCTTT	CASSERSATEAFF
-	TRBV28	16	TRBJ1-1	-	TGTGCCAGCAGTCTCCCTTTTGGCCCGCCCGGCGCTGAAGCTTTCTTT	CASSLPFGPPGAEAFF
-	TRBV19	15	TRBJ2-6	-	TGTGCCAGTAGGTGGACAGTCTCTGGGGCCAACGTCCTGACTTTC	CASRWTVSGANVLTF
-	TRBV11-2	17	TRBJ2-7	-	TGTGCCAGCAGCTCCACTACCGGCTCTAGAAACCCCTACGAGCAGTACTTC	CASSSTTGSRNPYEQYF
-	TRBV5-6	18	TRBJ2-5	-	TGTGCCAGCAGCTTGTTACCATACCTCAGGGGAGTCCAAGAGACCCAGTACTTC	CASSLLPYLRGVQETQYF
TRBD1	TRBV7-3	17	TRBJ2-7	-	TGTGCCAGCAGCCCAACCCCCTTGGGACAGGGGGTGGAAGAGCAGTACTTC	CASSPTPLGQGVEEQYF
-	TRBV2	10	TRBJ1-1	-	TGTGCCAGCAGAGCCAATGAAGCTTTCTTT	CASRANEAFF
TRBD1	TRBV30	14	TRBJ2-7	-	TGTGCCTGGAGAAAGGGACAGGGGGCTTACGAGCAGTACTTC	CAWRKGQGAYEQYF
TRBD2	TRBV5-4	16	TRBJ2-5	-	TGTGCCAGCAGCTCCCCGACTAGCGTCGATATTGAGACCCAGTACTTC	CASSSPTSVDIETQYF
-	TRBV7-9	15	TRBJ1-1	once	TGTGCCAGCAGCCCGCCTGGGAGGGGGGAAGGTGAAGCTTTCTTT	CASSPPGRGEGEAFF
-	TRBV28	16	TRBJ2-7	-	TGTGCCAGCAGCCATTCTTTCGGGGGGCTGTCCTACGAGCAGTACTTC	CASSHSFGGLSYEQYF
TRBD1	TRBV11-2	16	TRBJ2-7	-	TGTGCCAGCAGCTTAGGACCCCAGACAGGGGGCTACGAGCAGTACTTC	CASSLGPQTGGYEQYF
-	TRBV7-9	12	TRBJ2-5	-	TGTGCCAGCAGCCCTCCTAACGTCCCCCCCCACTTC	CASSPPNVPPHF
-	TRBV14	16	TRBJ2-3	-	TGTGCCAGCAGCTTCGCCCTCGGAGGCGTGTCAGATACGCAGTATTTT	CASSFALGGVSDTQYF
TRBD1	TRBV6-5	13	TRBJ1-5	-	TGTGCCAGCAGCGAAGGGGGCGGGCAGCCCCAGCATTTT	CASSEGGGQPQHF
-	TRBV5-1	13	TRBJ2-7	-	TGCGCCAGCAGCTTGGACAGGGTTGGCGAGCAGTACTTC	CASSLDRVGEQYF